The T cell receptor beta chain described here comes from a study of blood T cells in healthy people across ages. Findings and caveats of the study: There were more naive CD4+ cells and higher diversity in long-lived donors than in aged donors.

Using a J-beta primer mix together with a sample-barcoded 5' primer, a second PCR was run for roughly 6 to 12 cycles. One entry per CDR3 protein, called by TCRdb with MiXCR from the 5' RACE reads. This sample yields over 500,000 distinct CDR3 sequences, of which about 51% are seen a single time; roughly 14% belongs to the top ten. Total RNA was isolated from each sample in quantities of at least 6 micrograms. V was clipped by 10 bases and J by 11 bases, with 26 bases between them. The CDR3 has 14 amino acids. Germline V lookup: CDR1 MDHEN, CDR2 SYDVKM. In the case of this clonotype: The antigen is undetermined. A read error may be the cause here, since a much bigger clone is one base away.

Input material: blood. The TCR comes from a woman older than 75 in good health. V gene TRBV28 combines with J gene TRBJ2-5; no definite D call. In nucleotides, the CDR3 is TGTGCCACCTCCCGCCCTTTCTTGTACAATGAGCAGTACTTC. Its translation: CATSRPFLYNEQYF.